What follows is one T cell receptor beta chain and its context. Its antigen remains unidentified. The length of the CDR3 is 15 residues. V dropped 0 bases and J dropped 7; count of bases not matched to a gene: 7. The germline V gene has CDR1 SGHNT and CDR2 YYREEE (reference sequence). These data originate in a study of cytomegalovirus exposure and HLA in healthy donors. The PCR contained 60 Vbeta and 13 Jbeta primers. The protocol was immunoSEQ multiplex PCR, while the TCRdb copy is restricted to in-frame clones and leaves out a portion. The table for this sample gives about 33,000 clones. Study observations and caveats: A prior analysis recorded that most TCR beta V segments were productive about 87% or about 30% of the time. Sequencing depth roughly uniform across donors was assumed in presence/absence analyses.

Specimen: PBMCs. The sequence was collected from a middle-aged man in good health and CMV-seronegative. V gene TRBV5-4 combines with J gene TRBJ1-2; 9 positions match TRBD1. CDR3 sequence: CASSLDRGPLAGYTF. The CDR3 DNA sequence: TGTGCCAGCAGCTTGGACAGGGGGCCCCTCGCTGGCTACACCTTC.